The sequence of this TCR beta chain was determined in a study of blood T cell repertoires in COVID-19. Across the whole study: Sites across the United States, Italy and Spain contributed samples from acute and convalescent COVID-19.

Only in-frame clones appear in the TCRdb table, and some are missing; sequencing was by immunoSEQ multiplex PCR. The sample contains approximately 150,000 clones, about 85% of which appear only once. This TCR derives from a human donor with acute or convalescent COVID-19. The donor label of this sample is uncertain. Source material: peripheral blood.

In DNA form, the CDR3 reads TGTGCCAGTAGTATAGGACAGGGGGTCTGGATCCAAGAGACCCAGTACTTC. The encoded protein is CASSIGQGVWIQETQYF. The chain carries TRBV19 and TRBJ2-5; 9 bases match TRBD1. Germline V CDR1 and CDR2: LNHDA, SQIVND (reference sequence). J was trimmed by 1 base and V by 1 base; bases with no gene match: 7. The CDR3 is made up of 17 amino acids.